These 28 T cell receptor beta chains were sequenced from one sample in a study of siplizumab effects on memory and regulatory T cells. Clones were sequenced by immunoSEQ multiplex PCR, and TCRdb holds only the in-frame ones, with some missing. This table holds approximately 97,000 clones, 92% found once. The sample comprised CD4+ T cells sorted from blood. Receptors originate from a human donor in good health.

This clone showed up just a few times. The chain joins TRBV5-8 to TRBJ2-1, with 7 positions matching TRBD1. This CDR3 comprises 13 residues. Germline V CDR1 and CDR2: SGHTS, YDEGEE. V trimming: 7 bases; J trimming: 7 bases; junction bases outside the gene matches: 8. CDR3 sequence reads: CASCETGLNEQFF. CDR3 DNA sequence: TGTGCCAGCTGCGAGACAGGGCTTAATGAGCAGTTCTTC.

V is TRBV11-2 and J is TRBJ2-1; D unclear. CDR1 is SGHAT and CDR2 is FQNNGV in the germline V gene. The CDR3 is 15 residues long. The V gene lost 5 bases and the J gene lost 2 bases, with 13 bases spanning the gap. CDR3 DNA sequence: TGTGCCAGCAGCCCAAGACTCGAAACCTACAATGAGCAGTTCTTC. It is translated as CASSPRLETYNEQFF.

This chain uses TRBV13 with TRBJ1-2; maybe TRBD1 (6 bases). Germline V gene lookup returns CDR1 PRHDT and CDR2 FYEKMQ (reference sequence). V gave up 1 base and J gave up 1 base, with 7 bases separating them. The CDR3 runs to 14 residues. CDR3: CASSLDRVNYGYTF. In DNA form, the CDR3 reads TGTGCCAGCAGCTTAGACAGGGTTAACTATGGCTACACCTTC. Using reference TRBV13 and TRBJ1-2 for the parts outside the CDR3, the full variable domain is AAGVIQSPRHLIKEKRETATLKCYPIPRHDTVYWYQQGPGQDPQFLISFYEKMQSDKGSIPDRFSAQQFSDYHSELNMSSLELGDSALYFCASSLDRVNYGYTFGSGTRLTVV.

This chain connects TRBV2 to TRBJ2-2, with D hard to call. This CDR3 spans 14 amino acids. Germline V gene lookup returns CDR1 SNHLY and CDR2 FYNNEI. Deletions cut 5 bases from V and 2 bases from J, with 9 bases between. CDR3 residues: CASSLIRNTGELFF. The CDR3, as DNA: TGTGCCAGCAGTCTCATAAGAAACACCGGGGAGCTGTTTTTT.

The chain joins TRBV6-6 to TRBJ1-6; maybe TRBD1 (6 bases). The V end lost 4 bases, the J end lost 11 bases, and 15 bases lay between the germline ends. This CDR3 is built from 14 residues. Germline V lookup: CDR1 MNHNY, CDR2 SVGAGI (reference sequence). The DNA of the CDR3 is TGTGCCAGCAGTTTAGGGACACAGAATACACCCCTCCACTTT. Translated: CASSLGTQNTPLHF.

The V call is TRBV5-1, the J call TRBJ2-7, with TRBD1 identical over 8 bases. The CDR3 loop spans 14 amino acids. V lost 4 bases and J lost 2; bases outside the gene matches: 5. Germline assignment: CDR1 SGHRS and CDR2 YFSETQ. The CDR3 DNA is TGCGCCAGCAGCACCGCGACAGGGGCCTACGAGCAGTACTTC. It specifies CASSTATGAYEQYF.

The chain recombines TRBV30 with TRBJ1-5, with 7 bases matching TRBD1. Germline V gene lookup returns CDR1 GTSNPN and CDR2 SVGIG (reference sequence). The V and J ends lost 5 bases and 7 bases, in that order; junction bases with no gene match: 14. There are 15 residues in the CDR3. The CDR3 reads CAWGIPGQSVQPQHF. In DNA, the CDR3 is TGTGCCTGGGGTATTCCGGGACAGTCGGTGCAGCCCCAGCATTTT.

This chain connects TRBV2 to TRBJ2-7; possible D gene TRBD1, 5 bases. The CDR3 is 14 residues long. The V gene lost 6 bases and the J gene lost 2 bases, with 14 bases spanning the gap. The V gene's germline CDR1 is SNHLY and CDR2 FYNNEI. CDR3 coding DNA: TGTGCCAGCAGGGCTAGACAGATAACCTACGAGCAGTACTTC. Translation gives CASRARQITYEQYF. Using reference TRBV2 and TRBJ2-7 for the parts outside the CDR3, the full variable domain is EPEVTQTPSHQVTQMGQEVILRCVPISNHLYFYWYRQILGQKVEFLVSFYNNEISEKSEIFDDQFSVERPDGSNFTLKIRSTKLEDSAMYFCASRARQITYEQYFGPGTRLTVT.

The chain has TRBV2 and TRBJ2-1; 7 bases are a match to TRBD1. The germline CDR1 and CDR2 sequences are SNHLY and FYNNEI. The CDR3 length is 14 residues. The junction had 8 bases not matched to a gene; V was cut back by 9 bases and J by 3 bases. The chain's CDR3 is CASLRDRNYNEQFF. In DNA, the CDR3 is TGTGCCAGTCTCCGGGACAGAAACTACAATGAGCAGTTCTTC.

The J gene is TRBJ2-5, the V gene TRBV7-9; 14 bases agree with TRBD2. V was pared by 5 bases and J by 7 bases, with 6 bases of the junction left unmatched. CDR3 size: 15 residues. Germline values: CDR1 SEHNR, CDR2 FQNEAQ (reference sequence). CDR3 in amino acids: CASSPGLAGGGTQYF. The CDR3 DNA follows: TGTGCCAGCAGCCCTGGACTAGCGGGAGGAGGGACCCAGTACTTC.

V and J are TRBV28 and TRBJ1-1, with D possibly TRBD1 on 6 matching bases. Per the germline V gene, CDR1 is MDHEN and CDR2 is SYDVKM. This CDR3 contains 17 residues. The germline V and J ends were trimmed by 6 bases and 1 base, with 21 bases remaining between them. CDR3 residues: CASSHWPRGGENTEAFF. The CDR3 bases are TGTGCCAGCAGCCACTGGCCGAGGGGGGGTGAGAACACTGAAGCTTTCTTT. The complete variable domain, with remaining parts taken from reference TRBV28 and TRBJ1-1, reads DVKVTQSSRYLVKRTGEKVFLECVQDMDHENMFWYRQDPGLGLRLIYFSYDVKMKEKGDIPEGYSVSREKKERFSLILESASTNQTSMYLCASSHWPRGGENTEAFFGQGTRLTVV.

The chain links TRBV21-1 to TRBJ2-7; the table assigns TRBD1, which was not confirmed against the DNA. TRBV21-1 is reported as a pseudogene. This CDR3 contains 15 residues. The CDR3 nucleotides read TGTGCCAGCAGCTGTCTAAGTGGACACGGATACGAGCAGTACTTC. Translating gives CASSCLSGHGYEQYF.

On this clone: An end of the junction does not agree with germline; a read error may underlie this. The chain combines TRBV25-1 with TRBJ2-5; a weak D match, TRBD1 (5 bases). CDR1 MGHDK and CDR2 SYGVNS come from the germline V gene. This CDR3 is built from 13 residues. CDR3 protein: CASADRRQGTQYF. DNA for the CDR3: TGTGCCAGCGCCGACAGACGACAAGGGACCCAGTACTTC.

The CDR3 DNA is TGTGCCAGCAGCCGGGGGGAGACCCAGTACTTC. Its protein product is CASSRGETQYF. The chain carries TRBV7-2 and TRBJ2-5; D is possibly TRBD2 (6 bases). Trimming removed 5 bases at V and 5 bases at J, with 6 bases between. Germline values: CDR1 SGHTA, CDR2 FQGNSA. CDR3 size: 11 residues. Full variable domain (missing parts from reference TRBV7-2 and TRBJ2-5): GAGVSQSPSNKVTEKGKDVELRCDPISGHTALYWYRQSLGQGLEFLIYFQGNSAPDKSGLPSDRFSAERTGGSVSTLTIQRTQQEDSAVYLCASSRGETQYFGPGTRLLVL.

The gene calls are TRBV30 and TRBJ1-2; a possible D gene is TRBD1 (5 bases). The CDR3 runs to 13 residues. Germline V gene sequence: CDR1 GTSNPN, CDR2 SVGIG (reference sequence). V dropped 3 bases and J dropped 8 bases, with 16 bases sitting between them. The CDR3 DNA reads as TGTGCCTGGAGCCGGGACCCCTTTTCCGGCTACACCTTC. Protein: CAWSRDPFSGYTF.

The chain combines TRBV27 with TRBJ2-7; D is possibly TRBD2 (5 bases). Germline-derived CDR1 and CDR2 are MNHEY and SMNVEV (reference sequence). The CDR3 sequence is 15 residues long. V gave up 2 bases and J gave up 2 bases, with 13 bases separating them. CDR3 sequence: CASSLRSGSPYEQYF. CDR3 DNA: TGTGCCAGCAGTTTAAGGTCGGGGTCCCCCTACGAGCAGTACTTC.

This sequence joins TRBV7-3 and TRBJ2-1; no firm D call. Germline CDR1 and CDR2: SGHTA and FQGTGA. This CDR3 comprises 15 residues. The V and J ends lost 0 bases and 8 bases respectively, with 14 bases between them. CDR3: CASSLTWSPQDEQFF. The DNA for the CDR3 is TGTGCCAGCAGCTTAACGTGGTCTCCCCAGGATGAGCAGTTCTTC.

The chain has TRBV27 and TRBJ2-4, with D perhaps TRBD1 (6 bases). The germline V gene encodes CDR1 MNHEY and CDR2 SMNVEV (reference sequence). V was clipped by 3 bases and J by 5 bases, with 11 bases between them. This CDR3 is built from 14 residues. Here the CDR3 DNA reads TGTGCCAGCAGTTTCCACGCAGGGGAAAACATTCAGTACTTC. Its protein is CASSFHAGENIQYF.

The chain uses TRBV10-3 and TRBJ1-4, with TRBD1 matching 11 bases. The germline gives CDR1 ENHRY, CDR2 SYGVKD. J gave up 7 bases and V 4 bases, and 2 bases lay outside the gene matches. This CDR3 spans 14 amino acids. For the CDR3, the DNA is TGTGCCATCAGTGGGGACAGGGGGGTTGAAAAACTGTTTTTT. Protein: CAISGDRGVEKLFF.

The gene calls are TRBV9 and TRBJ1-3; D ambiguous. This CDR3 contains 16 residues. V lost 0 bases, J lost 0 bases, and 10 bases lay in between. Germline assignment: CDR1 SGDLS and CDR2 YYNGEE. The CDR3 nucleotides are TGTGCCAGCAGCGTAGTTGACCGTTTCTCTGGAAACACCATATATTTT. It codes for CASSVVDRFSGNTIYF.

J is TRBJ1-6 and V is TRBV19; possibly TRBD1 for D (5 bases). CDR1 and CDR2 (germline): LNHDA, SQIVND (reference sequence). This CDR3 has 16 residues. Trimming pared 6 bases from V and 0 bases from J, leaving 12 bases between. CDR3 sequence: CASRVRGSSYNSPLHF. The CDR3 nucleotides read TGTGCCAGTAGGGTCCGGGGGAGCTCCTATAATTCACCCCTCCACTTT.

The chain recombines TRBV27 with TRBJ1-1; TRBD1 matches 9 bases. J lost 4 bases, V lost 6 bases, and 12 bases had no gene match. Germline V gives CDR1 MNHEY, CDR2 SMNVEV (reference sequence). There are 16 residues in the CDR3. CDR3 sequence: CASRLTPQGASTEAFF. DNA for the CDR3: TGTGCCAGCAGGCTAACCCCACAGGGGGCGAGCACTGAAGCTTTCTTT.

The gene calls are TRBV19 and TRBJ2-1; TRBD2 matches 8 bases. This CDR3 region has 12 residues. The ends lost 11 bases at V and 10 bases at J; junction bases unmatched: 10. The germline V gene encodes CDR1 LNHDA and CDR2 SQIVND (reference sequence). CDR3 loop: CAQSGSREEQFF. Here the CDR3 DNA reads TGTGCCCAGAGCGGGAGTCGAGAGGAGCAGTTCTTC.

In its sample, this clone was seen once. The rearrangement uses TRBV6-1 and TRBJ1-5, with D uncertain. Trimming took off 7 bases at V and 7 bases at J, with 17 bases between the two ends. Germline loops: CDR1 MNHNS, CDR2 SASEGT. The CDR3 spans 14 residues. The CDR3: CASKESGEGQPQHF. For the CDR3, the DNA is TGTGCCAGCAAGGAATCGGGTGAGGGACAGCCCCAGCATTTT.

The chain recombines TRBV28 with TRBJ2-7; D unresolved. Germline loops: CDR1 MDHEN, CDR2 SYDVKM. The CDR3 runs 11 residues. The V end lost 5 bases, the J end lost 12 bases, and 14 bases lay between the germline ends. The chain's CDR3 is CASSLTETTYF. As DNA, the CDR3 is TGTGCCAGCAGTCTTACCGAAACCACGTACTTC.

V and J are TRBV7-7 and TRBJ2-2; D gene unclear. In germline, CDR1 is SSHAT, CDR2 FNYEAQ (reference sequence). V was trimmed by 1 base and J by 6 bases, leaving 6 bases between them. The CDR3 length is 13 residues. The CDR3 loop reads CASSLERAGELFF. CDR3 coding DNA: TGTGCCAGCAGCTTAGAAAGGGCCGGGGAGCTGTTTTTT.

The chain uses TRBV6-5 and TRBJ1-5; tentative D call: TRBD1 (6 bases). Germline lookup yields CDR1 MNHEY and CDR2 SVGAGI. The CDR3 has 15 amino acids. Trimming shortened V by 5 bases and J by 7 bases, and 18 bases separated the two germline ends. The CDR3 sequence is CASSRQVGLSQPQHF. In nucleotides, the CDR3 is TGTGCCAGCAGTCGACAGGTCGGGCTGTCCCAGCCCCAGCATTTT.

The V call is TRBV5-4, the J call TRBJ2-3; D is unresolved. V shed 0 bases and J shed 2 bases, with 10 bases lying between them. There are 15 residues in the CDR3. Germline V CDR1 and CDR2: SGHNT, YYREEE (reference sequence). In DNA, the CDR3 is TGTGCCAGCAGCTTGGGTTCAGGCCCCACAGATACGCAGTATTTT. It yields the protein CASSLGSGPTDTQYF.